Each of the 23 T cell receptor beta chains below was sequenced from the same sample in a study of cytomegalovirus exposure and HLA in healthy donors. A multiplex PCR was run with 60 Vbeta primers and 13 Jbeta primers. Assay: immunoSEQ multiplex PCR; the TCRdb copy retains only in-frame clones and omits some. The sample carries 150,000 to 200,000 clones, over 70% recorded once. Sequencing used PBMCs. Receptors originate from a man in his thirties or forties in good health and CMV-seropositive.

With regard to this clone: The sample carries other DNA sequences with the same CDR3. The chain recombines TRBV4-3 with TRBJ1-6; 10 positions match TRBD1. The junction had 0 bases not matched to a gene; V was cut back by 4 bases and J by 6 bases. Germline V CDR1 and CDR2: LGHNA, YSLEER. The CDR3 is 14 amino acids. CDR3 sequence (DNA): TGCGCCAGCAGCCGGGACAGGGGTAATTCACCCCTCCACTTT. Protein product: CASSRDRGNSPLHF.

The genes are TRBV27 and TRBJ2-7; D possibly corresponds to TRBD1 (5 bases). Germline V lookup: CDR1 MNHEY, CDR2 SMNVEV (reference sequence). The CDR3 is 17 residues long. V lost 3 bases and J lost 0, with 18 bases in between. This CDR3 reads CASSFLRAPGLSYEQYF. CDR3 nucleotide sequence: TGTGCCAGCAGTTTCCTCAGGGCGCCGGGCCTCTCCTACGAGCAGTACTTC.

The genes are TRBV14 and TRBJ2-2, with a possible D match to TRBD2 (6 bases). CDR1 and CDR2 (germline): SGHDN, FVKESK. Trimming took off 0 bases at V and 5 bases at J, with 22 bases between the two ends. The CDR3 extends over 19 amino acids. The CDR3 spells CASSQEGPVTSWGTGELFF. The CDR3 DNA reads TGTGCCAGCAGCCAAGAAGGGCCTGTTACTAGCTGGGGGACCGGGGAGCTGTTTTTT. The entire variable domain, with the rest obtained from reference TRBV14 and TRBJ2-2, is as follows: EAGVTQFPSHSVIEKGQTVTLRCDPISGHDNLYWYRRVMGKEIKFLLHFVKESKQDESGMPNNRFLAERTGGTYSTLKVQPAELEDSGVYFCASSQEGPVTSWGTGELFFGEGSRLTVL.

The J gene is TRBJ1-4, the V gene TRBV19; 7 nucleotides align to TRBD1. Germline CDR1 and CDR2: LNHDA and SQIVND (reference sequence). The CDR3 is made up of 13 amino acids. J lost 3 bases, V lost 7 bases, and 2 bases had no gene match. CDR3: CASNRGANEKLFF. The CDR3 DNA reads as TGTGCCAGTAACAGGGGAGCTAATGAAAAACTGTTTTTT.

V usage is TRBV2 and J usage is TRBJ1-6, with D possibly matching TRBD1 (5 bases). V shed 7 bases and J shed 5 bases, with 15 bases lying between them. Per germline, CDR1 SNHLY and CDR2 FYNNEI. The CDR3 extends over 15 amino acids. The DNA of the CDR3 is TGTGCCAGCACTAAGTGGTTCAGGGATAATTCACCCCTCCACTTT. This sequence encodes CASTKWFRDNSPLHF.

The CDR3 DNA reads TGTGCCAGCAGCTTAACGGCAGGGGGCGGTGAAGCTTTCTTT. Its translation is CASSLTAGGGEAFF. The chain joins TRBV7-3 to TRBJ1-1; 8 nucleotides agree with TRBD1. The germline V gene encodes CDR1 SGHTA and CDR2 FQGTGA. J gave up 7 bases and V 0 bases, and 4 bases lay outside the gene matches. There are 14 residues in the CDR3. The full variable domain, its missing parts supplied by reference TRBV7-3 and TRBJ1-1, is GAGVSQTPSNKVTEKGKYVELRCDPISGHTALYWYRQSLGQGPEFLIYFQGTGAADDSGLPNDRFFAVRPEGSVSTLKIQRTERGDSAVYLCASSLTAGGGEAFFGQGTRLTVV.

CDR3 DNA sequence: TGTGCCAGCAGGACCGGGACTAGCGGGCAACCGAACACCGGGGAGCTGTTTTTT. Its protein product is CASRTGTSGQPNTGELFF. V and J are TRBV5-4 and TRBJ2-2, with 12 positions matching TRBD2. The CDR3 consists of 18 residues. Germline V gene data show CDR1 as SGHNT and CDR2 as YYREEE (reference sequence). J lost 0 bases, V lost 5 bases, and 8 bases had no gene match.

The gene calls are TRBV7-9 and TRBJ2-1; 12 nucleotides line up with TRBD2. This CDR3 has 15 residues. Germline V gives CDR1 SEHNR, CDR2 FQNEAQ (reference sequence). The ends lost 3 bases at V and 8 bases at J; junction bases unmatched: 5. CDR3 sequence reads: CASSFTSGRSDEQFF. As DNA, the CDR3 is TGTGCCAGCAGCTTTACTAGCGGGAGGAGCGATGAGCAGTTCTTC.

V and J are TRBV28 and TRBJ2-6; D may be TRBD1 (6 bases). The CDR3 runs to 15 residues. Germline CDR1 MDHEN, CDR2 SYDVKM. The V end lost 5 bases, the J end lost 0 bases, and 8 bases lay between the germline ends. The CDR3 here is CASSGTNSGANVLTF. In DNA, the CDR3 is TGTGCCAGCAGTGGGACAAACTCTGGGGCCAACGTCCTGACTTTC.

J is TRBJ2-1 and V is TRBV19; 9 bases map to TRBD2. The CDR3 is made up of 13 amino acids. The V and J ends lost 5 bases and 6 bases, in that order; junction bases with no gene match: 2. Germline V gives CDR1 LNHDA, CDR2 SQIVND (reference sequence). The CDR3 is CASSGGRANEQFF. The CDR3 coding sequence is TGTGCCAGTAGTGGCGGGAGGGCCAATGAGCAGTTCTTC.

Remarks on this clone: The sample holds other DNA sequences that translate to the same CDR3. V and J are TRBV7-2 and TRBJ1-2, with 9 bases identical to TRBD1. The ends lost 5 bases at V and 7 bases at J; junction bases unmatched: 8. The germline V gene has CDR1 SGHTA and CDR2 FQGNSA. CDR3 length equals 14 residues. In DNA form, the CDR3 reads TGTGCCAGCAGCCTAGGGACAGGGCCAGGTGGCTACACCTTC. Its protein product is CASSLGTGPGGYTF.

This clone was picked up a small number of times. Here the CDR3 DNA reads TGTGCCAGCAGCTTAGAATTCCAGGTCTATGGCTACACCTTC. It encodes CASSLEFQVYGYTF. The chain is built from TRBV7-9 and TRBJ1-2, with no clear D. This CDR3 has 14 amino acids. Germline values: CDR1 SEHNR, CDR2 FQNEAQ (reference sequence). The V and J ends lost 1 base and 4 bases respectively, with 10 bases between them.

The chain carries TRBV14 and TRBJ2-7; 10 bases match TRBD1. Unmatched junction bases numbered 6, after V lost 4 bases and J lost 0 bases. Germline V lookup: CDR1 SGHDN, CDR2 FVKESK. The CDR3 length is 16 residues. CDR3 sequence reads: CASSRMTGGFSYEQYF. In nucleotides, the CDR3 is TGTGCCAGCAGCCGAATGACAGGGGGCTTCTCCTACGAGCAGTACTTC.

The J gene is TRBJ2-7, the V gene TRBV4-3; 11 bases map to TRBD2. The germline gives CDR1 LGHNA, CDR2 YSLEER. This CDR3 has 20 amino acids. V shed 0 bases and J 3 bases; nucleotides not matched to a gene: 16. CDR3 in amino acids: CASSQEGSVAGGPSGYEQYF. CDR3 nucleotides: TGCGCCAGCAGCCAAGAGGGCTCGGTAGCGGGGGGGCCTTCGGGCTACGAGCAGTACTTC.

V gene TRBV7-3 combines with J gene TRBJ2-7; 7 nucleotides align to TRBD1. The CDR3 runs 14 residues. CDR1 is SGHTA, CDR2 FQGTGA, per germline. Trimming cost V 5 bases and J 7 bases; bases outside gene matches: 11. The CDR3: CASSLTTGSREQYF. Written as DNA, the CDR3 is TGTGCCAGCAGCCTCACGACAGGGTCAAGAGAGCAGTACTTC.

J is TRBJ2-7 and V is TRBV19, with a possible D match to TRBD1 (6 bases). Per germline, CDR1 LNHDA and CDR2 SQIVND (reference sequence). V dropped 5 bases and J dropped 2 bases, with 10 bases sitting between them. The CDR3 is 13 amino acids. CDR3: CASSYRVTYEQYF. The CDR3 DNA follows: TGTGCCAGTAGTTACAGGGTAACCTACGAGCAGTACTTC. Variable domain in full (rest from reference TRBV19 and TRBJ2-7): DGGITQSPKYLFRKEGQNVTLSCEQNLNHDAMYWYRQDPGQGLRLIYYSQIVNDFQKGDIAEGYSVSREKKESFPLTVTSAQKNPTAFYLCASSYRVTYEQYFGPGTRLTVT.

This chain uses TRBV19 with TRBJ2-5, with a weak D call TRBD1 (5 bases). V dropped 5 bases and J dropped 3 bases, with 16 bases sitting between them. This CDR3 is 15 amino acids long. The V gene's germline CDR1 is LNHDA and CDR2 SQIVND (reference sequence). The CDR3 region has the DNA TGTGCCAGTAGTCCCCAGCGCCAGGGTAAAGAGACCCAGTACTTC. It translates to CASSPQRQGKETQYF.

This clone was observed a handful of times. V is TRBV2 and J is TRBJ2-7; D is perhaps TRBD2 (5 bases). The CDR3 contains 16 residues. The germline gives CDR1 SNHLY, CDR2 FYNNEI. V was clipped by 7 bases and J by 0 bases, with 19 bases between them. CDR3 protein: CASTSPGEGSSYEQYF. DNA for the CDR3: TGTGCCAGCACCTCACCCGGCGAGGGAAGCTCCTACGAGCAGTACTTC.

The V call is TRBV5-6, the J call TRBJ2-2; TRBD2 agrees at 13 bases. This CDR3 is built from 17 residues. The V gene end was trimmed by 2 bases and the J gene end by 4 bases; junction bases not matched to a gene: 5. Germline CDR1 is SGHDT and CDR2 is YYEEEE. CDR3 sequence reads: CASSLWTSGSGTGELFF. CDR3 in DNA: TGTGCCAGCAGCTTATGGACTAGCGGGAGTGGCACCGGGGAGCTGTTTTTT. The complete variable domain, with remaining parts taken from reference TRBV5-6 and TRBJ2-2, reads DAGVTQSPTHLIKTRGQQVTLRCSPKSGHDTVSWYQQALGQGPQFIFQYYEEEERQRGNFPDRFSGHQFPNYSSELNVNALLLGDSALYLCASSLWTSGSGTGELFFGEGSRLTVL.

The rearrangement uses TRBV30 and TRBJ2-3, with D maybe TRBD2 (5 bases). V lost 8 bases to trimming and J lost 1 base, with 7 bases between them. The CDR3 sequence is 11 residues long. Germline V gives CDR1 GTSNPN, CDR2 SVGIG (reference sequence). The CDR3: CAAGGTDTQYF. CDR3 in DNA: TGTGCCGCCGGGGGCACAGATACGCAGTATTTT. The variable domain in full, completed from reference TRBV30 and TRBJ2-3, reads SQTIHQWPATLVQPVGSPLSLECTVEGTSNPNLYWYRQAAGRGLQLLFYSVGIGQISSEVPQNLSASRPQDRQFILSSKKLLLSDSGFYLCAAGGTDTQYFGPGTRLTVL.

The rearrangement uses TRBV18 and TRBJ1-1; no clear D gene. Germline CDR1 KGHSH, CDR2 LQKENI. V was cut by 3 bases and J by 1 base, with 18 bases left in between. CDR3 size: 17 residues. In DNA form, the CDR3 reads TGTGCCAGCTCACCTCCTGGAGTAGGCCTGAAGAACACTGAAGCTTTCTTT. Protein: CASSPPGVGLKNTEAFF.

The chain couples TRBV5-5 to TRBJ2-1; TRBD2 matches 13 bases. V trimming: 3 bases; J trimming: 0 bases; junction bases outside the gene matches: 3. The CDR3 loop spans 17 amino acids. In germline, CDR1 is SGHKS, CDR2 YYEKEE (reference sequence). The CDR3 DNA is TGTGCCAGCAGCTCGACTAGCGGGGGGAACTCCTACAATGAGCAGTTCTTC. This gives the protein CASSSTSGGNSYNEQFF.

The V and J genes are TRBV11-1 and TRBJ2-1; D might be TRBD2 (6 bases). Looked up from germline, CDR1 is SGHAT and CDR2 is FQDESV (reference sequence). The CDR3 loop spans 14 amino acids. Trimming took 4 bases from V and 1 from J, leaving 8 bases between them. In DNA form, the CDR3 reads TGTGCCAGCAGCTGGGGACTTTCCTACAATGAGCAGTTCTTC. It codes for CASSWGLSYNEQFF. Filled out from reference TRBV11-1 and TRBJ2-1, the complete variable domain reads EAEVAQSPRYKITEKSQAVAFWCDPISGHATLYWYRQILGQGPELLVQFQDESVVDDSQLPKDRFSAERLKGVDSTLKIQPAELGDSAMYLCASSWGLSYNEQFFGPGTRLTVL.